What follows is one T cell receptor (beta chain) and its context. What it recognizes is unknown. The sample comes from a study of T cell responses to AZD1222 COVID-19 vaccine. V gave up 6 bases and J gave up 2 bases, with 10 bases separating them. CDR1 and CDR2 (germline): ENHRY, SYGVKD. This CDR3 spans 13 amino acids. Study-wide results and caveats: Repertoire samples came only from after the peak T cell response. Only five to seven individuals given AZD1222 were seropositive at baseline. In a largely white British group with more females than males, clonal diversity was possibly underestimated. Spike was spanned by vaccine-associated CD4 TCRs, with dominance at 160-218 and 743-854.

TCRdb keeps only in-frame clones here, not all; method: immunoSEQ multiplex PCR. This repertoire shows roughly 140,000 clones, about 91% found once; its top ten account for roughly 3.5%. This sequence was found in an adult in good health. Sequenced here: peripheral blood, sampled on day 0 of MenACWY control vaccination. This chain joins TRBV10-3 and TRBJ1-1, with a possible D match to TRBD1 (6 bases). This CDR3 is CAISRQDNTEAFF. For the CDR3, the DNA is TGTGCCATCAGCCGACAGGATAACACTGAAGCTTTCTTT.